The 21 T cell receptor beta chains in this list originate from one sample, sequenced in a study of OX40 agonist ivuxolimab in advanced cancers. Method: immunoSEQ multiplex PCR; TCRdb's copy keeps in-frame clones and lacks some. The sample yields around 58,000 clones, roughly 84% seen once. The sequencing here drew on CD4+ or CD8+ T cells sorted from blood, taken in a trial of the OX40 agonist ivuxolimab. The receptors originated from an adult with an advanced solid tumor such as melanoma, head and neck, liver or kidney cancer.

The rearrangement uses TRBV25-1 and TRBJ2-7, with D unresolved. Germline V gives CDR1 MGHDK, CDR2 SYGVNS. This CDR3 spans 12 amino acids. Trimming took 2 bases from V and 6 from J, leaving 8 bases between them. The CDR3 loop is CASSEGRTEQYF. The DNA of the CDR3 is TGTGCCAGCAGTGAAGGCAGGACCGAGCAGTACTTC.

The chain couples TRBV18 to TRBJ1-1, with D maybe TRBD1 (6 bases). In germline, CDR1 is KGHSH, CDR2 LQKENI. V lost 3 bases and J lost 1, with 12 bases in between. The CDR3 length is 15 residues. The chain's CDR3 is CASSPSGVTNTEAFF. CDR3 nucleotide sequence: TGTGCCAGCTCACCCTCAGGGGTTACGAACACTGAAGCTTTCTTT.

The chain carries TRBV4-2 and TRBJ2-1; TRBD2 matches 11 bases. V lost 4 bases, J lost 5 bases, and 7 bases stayed unmatched. The CDR3 runs 16 residues. Germline lookup yields CDR1 LGHNA and CDR2 YNFKEQ. CDR3 loop: CASSRQLAGADNEQFF. The CDR3 DNA reads as TGTGCCAGCAGCCGCCAACTAGCGGGGGCCGACAATGAGCAGTTCTTC.

The rearrangement links TRBV29-1 to TRBJ1-2; 9 bases fit TRBD1. There are 14 residues in the CDR3. Trimming took 6 bases from V and 3 from J; bases not matched to a gene: 8. The germline V gene encodes CDR1 SQVTM and CDR2 ANQGSEA. The DNA for the CDR3 is TGCAGCGTCGACCGGGACAGGGCTTACTATGGCTACACCTTC. This sequence encodes CSVDRDRAYYGYTF.

This clone has only a few counts. The conserved phenylalanine or tryptophan normally closing the CDR3 is absent here, so this likely arose from a read error. Because the CDR3's place on the DNA is in doubt, the DNA is left out and the CDR3 is given as listed by TCRdb. This chain's CDR3 is CASSFRPEASPKI. The V call is TRBV5-4, the J call TRBJ2-7. Germline-derived CDR1 and CDR2 are SGHNT and YYREEE (reference sequence). The CDR3 length equals 13 residues, ends included.

The chain has TRBV7-2 and TRBJ2-1, with 12 bases aligning to TRBD2. V lost 5 bases and J lost 0; bases outside the gene matches: 2. Germline values: CDR1 SGHTA, CDR2 FQGNSA. This CDR3 contains 16 residues. Written as DNA, the CDR3 is TGTGCCAGCAGCGTGACTAGCGGGAGCTCCTACAATGAGCAGTTCTTC. It translates to CASSVTSGSSYNEQFF.

The chain carries TRBV18 and TRBJ2-1; D is ambiguous. Trimming took off 3 bases at V and 7 bases at J, with 13 bases between the two ends. Germline V CDR1 and CDR2: KGHSH, LQKENI. The CDR3 contains 14 residues. This chain's CDR3 is CASSPTNKDNEQFF. Here the CDR3 DNA reads TGTGCCAGCTCACCTACCAACAAAGATAATGAGCAGTTCTTC.

This clone was seen a single time. The V and J genes are TRBV6-5 and TRBJ1-4; 7 nucleotides agree with TRBD1. V lost 3 bases, J lost 8 bases, and 6 bases stayed unmatched. Germline V gene data show CDR1 as MNHEY and CDR2 as SVGAGI. The CDR3 has 14 amino acids. CDR3: CASSYIQGEEKLFF. In DNA form, the CDR3 reads TGTGCCAGCAGTTATATCCAGGGGGAGGAAAAACTGTTTTTT.

This clone was observed a handful of times. The V and J genes are TRBV11-3 and TRBJ2-1; 13 bases line up with TRBD2. The germline CDR1 and CDR2 sequences are SGHNT and YENEEA. This CDR3 is 16 amino acids long. J was trimmed by 5 bases and V by 5 bases; bases with no gene match: 6. The CDR3 nucleotides read TGTGCCAGCAGCCGCCAGGGACTAGCGGGGAACAATGAGCAGTTCTTC. Its translation is CASSRQGLAGNNEQFF.

This rearrangement joins TRBV7-6 to TRBJ2-1; the match to TRBD2 covers 8 bases. This CDR3 comprises 16 residues. Germline V gives CDR1 SGHVS, CDR2 FNYEAQ. Trimming took 1 base from V and 5 from J; bases not matched to a gene: 7. The CDR3 spells CASSLVPSGSNNEQFF. CDR3 DNA: TGTGCCAGCAGCTTAGTTCCTAGCGGGTCCAACAATGAGCAGTTCTTC.

The chain couples TRBV14 to TRBJ1-2; D not certain. CDR1 is SGHDN, CDR2 FVKESK, per germline. Deletions cut 5 bases from V and 5 bases from J, with 24 bases between. This CDR3 comprises 17 residues. The CDR3 reads CASSAQDPWVSLYGYTF. CDR3 nucleotide sequence: TGTGCCAGCAGCGCCCAAGATCCTTGGGTCAGTCTATATGGCTACACCTTC. The entire variable domain, with the rest obtained from reference TRBV14 and TRBJ1-2, is as follows: EAGVTQFPSHSVIEKGQTVTLRCDPISGHDNLYWYRRVMGKEIKFLLHFVKESKQDESGMPNNRFLAERTGGTYSTLKVQPAELEDSGVYFCASSAQDPWVSLYGYTFGSGTRLTVV.

As regards this clone: It is unclear where the CDR3 begins or ends on the DNA, so no DNA is shown, and the CDR3 is as TCRdb lists it. The chain has TRBV6-6 and TRBJ2-7; the table assigns TRBD2, which was not confirmed against the DNA. The CDR3 comprises 15 residues, both ends counted. Germline CDR1 reads MNHNY; CDR2 reads SVGAGI (reference sequence). The CDR3 reads CASSTSREGSYEQYF.

This sequence joins TRBV6-1 and TRBJ2-5; the match to TRBD2 covers 7 bases. TRBJ2-7 explains the end of the DNA better; the J call may be wrong. The CDR3 has 15 residues. Germline V gives CDR1 MNHNS, CDR2 SASEGT. CDR3 coding DNA: TGTGCCAGCAACTTTGCTAGCGGATTTACCTACGAGCAGTACTTC. Its protein is CASNFASGFTYEQYF.

The chain carries TRBV5-1 and TRBJ1-2; TRBD1 matches 11 bases. Germline V CDR1 and CDR2: SGHRS, YFSETQ. The CDR3 covers 17 residues. Trimming removed 3 bases from V and 3 bases from J; junction bases left unmatched: 10. The CDR3 nucleotides read TGCGCCAGCAGCTACGCCGGGACAGGGGGGAGGGACTATGGCTACACCTTC. It translates to CASSYAGTGGRDYGYTF.

The gene calls are TRBV5-6 and TRBJ2-1; D not resolved. Per the germline V gene, CDR1 is SGHDT and CDR2 is YYEEEE. Trimming took 4 bases from V and 1 from J, leaving 12 bases between them. The CDR3 is 15 residues long. CDR3 sequence: CASSRTLKSYNEQFF. CDR3 DNA: TGTGCCAGCAGCCGGACCCTTAAGTCCTACAATGAGCAGTTCTTC.

This rearrangement joins TRBV5-4 to TRBJ1-6, with 8 bases that match TRBD1. Germline V gives CDR1 SGHNT, CDR2 YYREEE (reference sequence). The junction had 6 bases not matched to a gene; V was cut back by 4 bases and J by 6 bases. There are 15 residues in the CDR3. The CDR3 DNA reads TGTGCCAGCAGCGTAGACAGGGGCGTTAATTCACCCCTCCACTTT. As protein: CASSVDRGVNSPLHF.

This clone was counted a single time. This chain uses TRBV27 with TRBJ2-1; D possibly corresponds to TRBD2 (6 bases). CDR1 MNHEY and CDR2 SMNVEV come from the germline V gene (reference sequence). The CDR3 runs to 15 residues. Trimming removed 3 bases from V and 2 bases from J, with 11 bases in between. The CDR3 is CASSFNAGTYNEQFF. In nucleotides, the CDR3 is TGTGCCAGCAGTTTTAATGCGGGAACCTACAATGAGCAGTTCTTC.

The table lists this clone with a count of one. The CDR3 DNA reads TGTGCCTGGAGTGTGGGGTCCCTAGTCGGCAATCAGCCCCAGCATTTT. As protein: CAWSVGSLVGNQPQHF. The chain combines TRBV30 with TRBJ1-5, with unresolved D. The CDR3 covers 16 residues. V dropped 0 bases and J dropped 2 bases, with 14 bases sitting between them. The germline V gene has CDR1 GTSNPN and CDR2 SVGIG (reference sequence).

The chain is built from TRBV5-1 and TRBJ2-2; possibly TRBD2 for D (6 bases). The CDR3 spans 14 residues. Germline V gene sequence: CDR1 SGHRS, CDR2 YFSETQ. V dropped 0 bases and J dropped 6 bases, with 9 bases sitting between them. CDR3 sequence (DNA): TGCGCCAGCAGCTTGGGCGGGGCGGCCGGGGAGCTGTTTTTT. This sequence encodes CASSLGGAAGELFF.

V gene TRBV27 combines with J gene TRBJ1-2; TRBD1 matches 7 bases. This CDR3 spans 15 amino acids. Germline V lookup: CDR1 MNHEY, CDR2 SMNVEV (reference sequence). Trimming cost V 6 bases and J 1 base; bases outside gene matches: 8. The CDR3 region has the DNA TGTGCCAGCAGGAACCCAGGGGGGATTAACTATGGCTACACCTTC. This sequence encodes CASRNPGGINYGYTF.

The gene calls are TRBV7-2 and TRBJ2-3, with no clear D. The ends were cut back, 2 bases at V and 6 bases at J, with 12 bases in the middle. The CDR3 spans 14 residues. Looked up from germline, CDR1 is SGHTA and CDR2 is FQGNSA. For the CDR3, the DNA is TGTGCCAGCAGCTTAAACGTCCTCGGGGATACGCAGTATTTT. It yields the protein CASSLNVLGDTQYF.